One and the same sample provided the 28 T cell receptor beta chains below, sequenced in a study of T cells in Graves' hyperthyroidism and ophthalmopathy. TCR beta CDR3 region amplification was performed from RNA transcripts. HTBI primers were used for first-round RT-PCR of the TCR CDR3. TCRdb fed the multiplex PCR reads into MiXCR, producing one record per CDR3 protein. The data contain about 590,000 distinct CDR3 sequences, less than 20% of them singletons. The sample was blood. Receptors originate from a woman aged 30 to 39 with Graves' hyperthyroidism.

This clonotype was observed many times. The chain uses TRBV12-3 or TRBV12-4 and TRBJ2-3; 7 positions agree with TRBD2. J gave up 3 bases and V 6 bases, and 15 bases lay outside the gene matches. This CDR3 is 17 amino acids long. The CDR3 protein is CASSRGVALGGTDTQYF. The CDR3 nucleotides read TGTGCCAGCAGCCGGGGGGTAGCGCTAGGAGGTACAGATACGCAGTATTTT.

This clonotype showed up just a few times. The gene calls are TRBV25-1 and TRBJ2-2, with 11 positions matching TRBD2. Per the germline V gene, CDR1 is MGHDK and CDR2 is SYGVNS. V trimming: 3 bases; J trimming: 1 base; junction bases outside the gene matches: 1. CDR3 length: 16 residues. The CDR3 coding sequence is TGTGCCAGCAGTGACGGGACTAGCGGGAACACCGGGGAGCTGTTTTTT. The encoded protein is CASSDGTSGNTGELFF.

Concerning this clonotype itself: This may come from a read error, since a much larger clone is one base off. The chain recombines TRBV20-1 with TRBJ1-4; 8 nucleotides line up with TRBD1. Per germline, CDR1 DFQATT and CDR2 SNEGSKA (reference sequence). This CDR3 comprises 12 residues. For the CDR3, the DNA is TGCAGTGCCCCAGGACAGGGTGAAGAACTGTTTTTT. Translated: CSAPGQGEELFF.

This sequence joins TRBV7-2 and TRBJ2-3, with 10 bases lining up with TRBD2. V shed 4 bases and J 5 bases; nucleotides not matched to a gene: 6. The CDR3 is 15 residues long. CDR1 and CDR2 from the germline V gene are SGHTA and FQGNSA. CDR3 bases: TGTGCCAGCAGCTCAGCCGCTAGCGGGAGAGATACGCAGTATTTT. Protein sequence: CASSSAASGRDTQYF. Full variable domain (missing parts from reference TRBV7-2 and TRBJ2-3): GAGVSQSPSNKVTEKGKDVELRCDPISGHTALYWYRQSLGQGLEFLIYFQGNSAPDKSGLPSDRFSAERTGGSVSTLTIQRTQQEDSAVYLCASSSAASGRDTQYFGPGTRLTVL.

This clonotype showed up many times. The rearrangement links TRBV30 to TRBJ1-1; possibly TRBD1 for D (5 bases). The ends were cut back, 0 bases at V and 4 bases at J, with 15 bases in the middle. The CDR3 sequence is 15 residues long. Germline values: CDR1 GTSNPN, CDR2 SVGIG (reference sequence). The CDR3 nucleotides read TGTGCCTGGAGTGTACTTCCAGCTAGGGGCACTGAAGCTTTCTTT. Protein sequence: CAWSVLPARGTEAFF.

In its sample, this clonotype was seen many times. The chain employs TRBV28 and TRBJ2-2; no clear D. Looked up from germline, CDR1 is MDHEN and CDR2 is SYDVKM. Trimming took 8 bases from V and 2 from J, leaving 12 bases between them. The CDR3 loop spans 14 amino acids. The CDR3 loop reads CASSRLENTGELFF. As DNA, the CDR3 is TGTGCCAGCTCCCGCCTAGAAAACACCGGGGAGCTGTTTTTT.

V usage is TRBV20-1 and J usage is TRBJ2-4; perhaps TRBD1 as D (6 bases). Trimming shortened V by 2 bases and J by 2 bases, and 19 bases separated the two germline ends. The CDR3 is made up of 17 amino acids. Germline V gene data show CDR1 as DFQATT and CDR2 as SNEGSKA (reference sequence). CDR3 in amino acids: CSARSQGISLTKNIQYF. The CDR3 DNA follows: TGCAGTGCTAGATCCCAGGGGATCTCACTAACCAAAAACATTCAGTACTTC.

Turning to this clonotype: Possible read error: a much larger clone is one base away. V usage is TRBV7-3 and J usage is TRBJ2-2, with D possibly being TRBD1 (6 bases). The V end was cut by 6 bases, the J end by 0 bases, with 17 bases between. CDR1 and CDR2 from the germline V gene are SGHTA and FQGTGA. This CDR3 contains 17 residues. The CDR3 sequence is CASSLGGSETNTGELFF. As DNA, the CDR3 is TGTGCCAGCAGTTTAGGGGGTAGCGAGACGAACACCGGGGAGCTGTTTTTT.

In regard to this clonotype: A much larger clone is a single base away; this may be a read error. The chain employs TRBV30 and TRBJ2-2; TRBD1 agrees at 10 bases. Germline V lookup: CDR1 GTSNPN, CDR2 SVGIG (reference sequence). This CDR3 region has 11 residues. The CDR3 DNA reads as TGTGCCCGACAGGGGGCCGGGGAGCTGCTTTTT. It is translated as CARQGAGELLF.

There are many counts of this clonotype. This chain links TRBV19 with TRBJ2-7, with TRBD2 identical over 8 bases. Looked up from germline, CDR1 is LNHDA and CDR2 is SQIVND (reference sequence). The CDR3 contains 16 residues. V trimming: 8 bases; J trimming: 2 bases; junction bases outside the gene matches: 14. The CDR3 reads CASYTPLSGNTYEQYF. CDR3 DNA sequence: TGTGCCAGTTATACGCCGCTTAGCGGGAACACCTACGAGCAGTACTTC. Drawing the rest from reference TRBV19 and TRBJ2-7, the complete variable domain is DGGITQSPKYLFRKEGQNVTLSCEQNLNHDAMYWYRQDPGQGLRLIYYSQIVNDFQKGDIAEGYSVSREKKESFPLTVTSAQKNPTAFYLCASYTPLSGNTYEQYFGPGTRLTVT.

This clonotype was recorded at least ten times. This sequence joins TRBV12-3 or TRBV12-4 and TRBJ1-4, with D perhaps TRBD1 (6 bases). The CDR3 sequence is 16 residues long. Trimming cost V 3 bases and J 2 bases, with 13 bases left between them. The CDR3 DNA is TGTGCCAGCAGTTTTGGGTTGCAGGGGACTAATGAAAAACTGTTTTTT. Translation: CASSFGLQGTNEKLFF.

This clonotype occurred many times. J is TRBJ1-6 and V is TRBV30, with unresolved D. Germline CDR1 GTSNPN, CDR2 SVGIG (reference sequence). The CDR3 runs 13 residues. The V end lost 0 bases, the J end lost 8 bases, and 8 bases lay between the germline ends. CDR3 protein: CAWSVRGYSPLHF. For the CDR3, the DNA is TGTGCCTGGAGTGTACGGGGATATTCACCCCTCCACTTT.

The sample holds many counts of this clonotype. This rearrangement joins TRBV6-5 to TRBJ1-1; 7 nucleotides agree with TRBD1. This CDR3 region has 15 residues. With V trimmed by 0 bases and J by 2 bases, 3 bases remained unmatched. Germline lookup yields CDR1 MNHEY and CDR2 SVGAGI. The CDR3 protein is CASSYSGTDNTEAFF. The CDR3 bases are TGTGCCAGCAGTTACTCTGGGACAGATAACACTGAAGCTTTCTTT.

The chain's CDR3 is CASSQDRLGGSSYNEQFF. CDR3 DNA sequence: TGCGCCAGCAGCCAAGATCGGCTTGGGGGGAGCTCCTACAATGAGCAGTTCTTC. The rearrangement uses TRBV4-3 and TRBJ2-1; TRBD2 might be the D (6 bases). The CDR3 is 18 residues long. The ends were cut back, 0 bases at V and 0 bases at J, with 15 bases in the middle. Germline-derived CDR1 and CDR2 are LGHNA and YSLEER.

This clonotype was counted a few times. The chain has TRBV11-3 and TRBJ2-2; D possibly uses TRBD1 or TRBD2 (5 bases each). The CDR3 has 13 amino acids. Looked up from germline, CDR1 is SGHNT and CDR2 is YENEEA. The germline V and J ends were trimmed by 5 bases and 7 bases, with 11 bases remaining between them. CDR3 residues: CASSLRGGGELFF. The CDR3 nucleotides read TGTGCCAGCAGCCTCCGGGGCGGCGGGGAGCTGTTTTTT.

The genes are TRBV28 and TRBJ2-1, with D perhaps matching TRBD1 or TRBD2 (5 bases each). V dropped 10 bases and J dropped 7 bases, with 14 bases sitting between them. This CDR3 region has 12 residues. Germline-derived CDR1 and CDR2 are MDHEN and SYDVKM. CDR3 in amino acids: CAIRDRRNEQFF. The CDR3 nucleotides are TGTGCCATCCGGGACCGCCGGAATGAGCAGTTCTTC.

Concerning this clonotype: Being one base from a much bigger clone, this may be a read error. This chain connects TRBV24-1 to TRBJ2-4, with D maybe TRBD1 (6 bases). This CDR3 has 18 amino acids. Germline V gene sequence: CDR1 KGHDR, CDR2 SFDVKD. The CDR3 region has the DNA TGTGCCACCAGGGATTTGGTCCACAGGGTGAGCTGCAAAAACATTCAGTACTTC. This encodes CATRDLVHRVSCKNIQYF.

This clonotype was found many times. V is TRBV13 and J is TRBJ2-5, with 8 bases lining up with TRBD2. The J segment lost 2 bases and the V segment lost 4 bases, leaving 6 bases of the junction unmatched. Germline V gene data show CDR1 as PRHDT and CDR2 as FYEKMQ (reference sequence). The CDR3 loop spans 15 amino acids. CDR3 sequence (DNA): TGTGCCAGCAGCTACCGGGCGGGAGGTCAAGAGACCCAGTACTTC. As protein: CASSYRAGGQETQYF.

This clonotype was seen ten or more times. The J gene is TRBJ2-1, the V gene TRBV11-2; TRBD2 matches at 9 bases. CDR3 length: 15 residues. Germline values: CDR1 SGHAT, CDR2 FQNNGV. The ends lost 5 bases at V and 6 bases at J; junction bases unmatched: 8. CDR3 residues: CASSHLAGSGNEQFF. CDR3 nucleotide sequence: TGTGCCAGCAGCCACCTAGCGGGATCGGGCAATGAGCAGTTCTTC. The full variable domain, its missing parts supplied by reference TRBV11-2 and TRBJ2-1, is EAGVAQSPRYKIIEKRQSVAFWCNPISGHATLYWYQQILGQGPKLLIQFQNNGVVDDSQLPKDRFSAERLKGVDSTLKIQPAKLEDSAVYLCASSHLAGSGNEQFFGPGTRLTVL.

In its sample, this clonotype was seen many times. The rearrangement uses TRBV2 and TRBJ1-1; 7 bases line up with TRBD1. The CDR3 has 15 residues. Trimming removed 6 bases from V and 5 bases from J; junction bases left unmatched: 12. Looked up from germline, CDR1 is SNHLY and CDR2 is FYNNEI. DNA of the CDR3: TGTGCCAGCAGCGCTAGAGGGGGCGGTGGGACTGAAGCTTTCTTT. Amino acid sequence: CASSARGGGGTEAFF. The full variable domain, its missing parts supplied by reference TRBV2 and TRBJ1-1, is EPEVTQTPSHQVTQMGQEVILRCVPISNHLYFYWYRQILGQKVEFLVSFYNNEISEKSEIFDDQFSVERPDGSNFTLKIRSTKLEDSAMYFCASSARGGGGTEAFFGQGTRLTVV.

This clonotype was observed a handful of times. The CDR3 protein is CASSFSLVGPAYEQYF. CDR3 bases: TGTGCCAGCAGTTTCTCTCTAGTGGGCCCAGCCTACGAGCAGTACTTC. The chain links TRBV27 to TRBJ2-7; D is ambiguous. Germline CDR1 reads MNHEY; CDR2 reads SMNVEV (reference sequence). The CDR3 extends over 16 amino acids. Trimming removed 3 bases from V and 2 bases from J, with 17 bases in between.

This clonotype was picked up many times. J is TRBJ2-7 and V is TRBV20-1; tentative D call: TRBD2 (5 bases). The CDR3 runs 15 residues. The germline gives CDR1 DFQATT, CDR2 SNEGSKA (reference sequence). The V end was cut by 1 base, the J end by 0 bases, with 13 bases between. Here the CDR3 DNA reads TGCAGTGCTAGAGCGGTCGAGGGAACCTCCTACGAGCAGTACTTC. It specifies CSARAVEGTSYEQYF.

The chain uses TRBV6-2 or TRBV6-3 and TRBJ2-5; TRBD2 matches at 11 bases. This CDR3 is built from 15 residues. Germline lookup yields CDR1 MNHEY and CDR2 SVGEGT. Trimming at V came to 6 bases and at J to 5 bases, leaving 8 bases not matched to a gene. The DNA of the CDR3 is TGTGCCAGCAGCTCGGGACTAGCGGCCCGTGAGACCCAGTACTTC. This sequence encodes CASSSGLAARETQYF.

Points on this clonotype: A read error may produce the germline difference seen at one junction end. This rearrangement joins TRBV27 to TRBJ2-7, with D maybe TRBD2 (6 bases). CDR1 is MNHEY and CDR2 is SMNVEV in the germline V gene (reference sequence). This CDR3 comprises 15 residues. CDR3 sequence reads: CASSMGLDGLYGQYF. The CDR3 coding sequence is TGTGCCAGCAGTATGGGACTGGACGGTCTCTACGGGCAGTACTTC.

The rearrangement links TRBV6-8 to TRBJ2-7; D gene ambiguous. V was pared by 6 bases and J by 3 bases, with 12 bases between. The V gene's germline CDR1 is MNHGY and CDR2 SAAAGT. This CDR3 comprises 13 residues. The DNA of the CDR3 is TGTGCCAGCAGACCGGCGGTTGTCTACGAGCAGTACTTC. It is translated as CASRPAVVYEQYF.

In its sample, this clonotype was seen a few times. The rearrangement uses TRBV5-1 and TRBJ2-2; TRBD1 matches 8 bases. The CDR3 extends over 16 amino acids. J gave up 3 bases and V 4 bases, and 8 bases lay outside the gene matches. Germline V lookup: CDR1 SGHRS, CDR2 YFSETQ. CDR3 sequence reads: CASSGRQGAYTGELFF. The CDR3 DNA follows: TGCGCCAGCAGCGGGAGGCAGGGGGCTTACACCGGGGAGCTGTTTTTT.

This clonotype has a handful of counts. The chain carries TRBV2 and TRBJ2-1; D is ambiguous. CDR1 is SNHLY and CDR2 is FYNNEI in the germline V gene. The CDR3 loop spans 14 amino acids. V was pared by 0 bases and J by 6 bases, with 9 bases between. The DNA for the CDR3 is TGTGCCAGCAGTGAAGCCGGGCTTGGCAATGAGCAGTTCTTC. It encodes CASSEAGLGNEQFF.

The chain uses TRBV29-1 and TRBJ2-1, with D maybe TRBD2 (5 bases). The CDR3 covers 14 residues. Between the trimmed V and J ends, which lost 3 bases and 2 bases, there was a span of 11 bases. Germline V lookup: CDR1 SQVTM, CDR2 ANQGSEA. CDR3 residues: CSVERGNPYNEQFF. The CDR3 coding sequence is TGCAGCGTTGAGCGAGGGAACCCCTACAATGAGCAGTTCTTC.